Listed here are 20 T cell receptor beta chains from one sample, sequenced in a study of radiotherapy plus CTLA-4 blockade in lung cancer. Repertoires were generated with immunoSEQ multiplex PCR, while TCRdb's copy carries only in-frame clones and drops some. The sample consists of 95,000 to 150,000 clones, approximately 90% of them appearing once. Sequences were derived from peripheral blood, sampled from a patient treated with radiotherapy plus ipilimumab. All receptors come from a human donor with non-small cell lung cancer that progressed on radiotherapy plus ipilimumab.

This chain connects TRBV18 to TRBJ2-7; D gene uncertain. The CDR3 contains 14 residues. V dropped 4 bases and J dropped 3 bases, with 13 bases sitting between them. Per the germline V gene, CDR1 is KGHSH and CDR2 is LQKENI. For the CDR3, the DNA is TGTGCCAGCTCACAAAGTCGGTCGGACTACGAGCAGTACTTC. It is translated as CASSQSRSDYEQYF.

This clone appeared a few times. V and J are TRBV19 and TRBJ2-1; TRBD1 might be the D (6 bases). The CDR3 consists of 15 residues. V was clipped by 2 bases and J by 0 bases, with 8 bases between them. Germline values: CDR1 LNHDA, CDR2 SQIVND (reference sequence). The CDR3, as DNA: TGTGCCAGTAGTATACAGGGGCCCTCCTACAATGAGCAGTTCTTC. Translating gives CASSIQGPSYNEQFF.

This chain joins TRBV6-1 and TRBJ1-2, with a tentative D call TRBD1 (5 bases). The CDR3 is made up of 13 amino acids. Germline V gene lookup returns CDR1 MNHNS and CDR2 SASEGT. Trimming pared 7 bases from V and 8 bases from J, leaving 17 bases between. The CDR3 spells CASTPHGGVGYTF. The CDR3 region has the DNA TGTGCCAGCACACCCCATGGGGGAGTAGGCTACACCTTC.

This chain uses TRBV5-1 with TRBJ2-1, with D unresolved. The CDR3 is 14 amino acids. Germline V gives CDR1 SGHRS, CDR2 YFSETQ. Trimming cost V 2 bases and J 0 bases, with 6 bases left between them. The CDR3 DNA reads as TGCGCCAGCAGCTTAGAGATCTCCTACAATGAGCAGTTCTTC. The encoded protein is CASSLEISYNEQFF.

The V gene is TRBV10-2, the J gene TRBJ1-5; 7 nucleotides match TRBD1. Germline values: CDR1 WSHSY, CDR2 SAAADI. The V gene end was trimmed by 5 bases and the J gene end by 3 bases; junction bases not matched to a gene: 4. This CDR3 region has 14 residues. The CDR3 sequence is CASSLGQNNQPQHF. The CDR3, as DNA: TGCGCCAGCAGTTTGGGACAGAACAATCAGCCCCAGCATTTT.

This rearrangement joins TRBV19 to TRBJ2-7; 10 bases match TRBD1. V gave up 8 bases and J gave up 4 bases; unmatched junction bases: 5. CDR1 is LNHDA, CDR2 SQIVND, per germline (reference sequence). This CDR3 has 13 amino acids. Here the CDR3 reads CASAGTGEYEQYF. The DNA for the CDR3 is TGTGCCAGTGCCGGGACAGGGGAGTACGAGCAGTACTTC. The variable domain in full, with the rest retrieved from reference TRBV19 and TRBJ2-7, is DGGITQSPKYLFRKEGQNVTLSCEQNLNHDAMYWYRQDPGQGLRLIYYSQIVNDFQKGDIAEGYSVSREKKESFPLTVTSAQKNPTAFYLCASAGTGEYEQYFGPGTRLTVT.

The chain joins TRBV29-1 to TRBJ1-1; TRBD1 agrees at 9 bases. The CDR3 consists of 14 residues. Germline CDR1 and CDR2: SQVTM and ANQGSEA. Trimming removed 7 bases from V and 1 base from J; junction bases left unmatched: 7. CDR3 residues: CSAGTGKANTEAFF. The CDR3 DNA reads as TGCAGCGCCGGGACAGGGAAAGCGAACACTGAAGCTTTCTTT.

The V gene is TRBV10-3, the J gene TRBJ2-7; D is possibly TRBD2 (5 bases). Deletions cut 5 bases from V and 6 bases from J, with 20 bases between. The length of the CDR3 is 15 residues. Germline loops: CDR1 ENHRY, CDR2 SYGVKD. CDR3 nucleotides: TGTGCCATCAGTCCCATGACTACGGGCCACTCCGAGCAGTACTTC. Translated: CAISPMTTGHSEQYF.

This chain links TRBV9 with TRBJ2-2, with 11 positions matching TRBD1. There are 15 residues in the CDR3. V lost 4 bases and J lost 6; bases outside the gene matches: 5. CDR1 and CDR2 from the germline V gene are SGDLS and YYNGEE. The CDR3 DNA reads TGTGCCAGCAGCCCCGGGACAGGGGGGGCCGGGGAGCTGTTTTTT. Translated: CASSPGTGGAGELFF.

J is TRBJ1-2 and V is TRBV30; D unresolved. The V and J ends lost 4 bases and 1 base respectively, with 4 bases between them. The CDR3 has 11 residues. CDR1 and CDR2 from the germline V gene are GTSNPN and SVGIG (reference sequence). In DNA, the CDR3 is TGTGCCTGGAAACGTAACTATGGCTACACCTTC. Translated: CAWKRNYGYTF.

The genes are TRBV6-1 and TRBJ1-5; tentative D call: TRBD1 (5 bases). V shed 7 bases and J shed 9 bases, with 13 bases lying between them. The germline V gene encodes CDR1 MNHNS and CDR2 SASEGT. This CDR3 is built from 12 residues. The chain's CDR3 is CASIEGGGPQHF. In DNA form, the CDR3 reads TGTGCCAGCATCGAGGGTGGGGGGCCCCAGCATTTT.

This clone showed up just once. The rearrangement joins TRBV2 to TRBJ2-1; 8 bases map to TRBD2. The CDR3 runs to 14 residues. With V trimmed by 11 bases and J by 7 bases, 13 bases remained unmatched. CDR1 is SNHLY, CDR2 FYNNEI, per germline. The CDR3 sequence: CADQSGRDENEQFF. The CDR3 bases are TGTGCCGATCAAAGCGGGAGAGATGAAAATGAGCAGTTCTTC.

The chain joins TRBV30 to TRBJ1-1; D gene uncertain. Trimming stripped 4 bases from V and 1 base from J, with 13 bases between. CDR1 is GTSNPN and CDR2 is SVGIG in the germline V gene (reference sequence). This CDR3 is 14 amino acids long. The CDR3 region is CAWTLQFPNTEAFF. The CDR3 bases are TGTGCCTGGACCCTACAGTTTCCGAACACTGAAGCTTTCTTT.

This chain joins TRBV27 and TRBJ2-1; 9 nucleotides match TRBD1. This CDR3 comprises 16 residues. Trimming took 5 bases from V and 6 from J; bases not matched to a gene: 11. Germline V gives CDR1 MNHEY, CDR2 SMNVEV (reference sequence). CDR3 in amino acids: CASSDRDRVYGNEQFF. CDR3 coding DNA: TGTGCCAGCAGTGATCGGGACAGGGTATATGGCAATGAGCAGTTCTTC.

This clone was observed once. The chain joins TRBV5-1 to TRBJ2-2; TRBD2 might be the D (5 bases). This CDR3 has 15 amino acids. V lost 4 bases, J lost 4 bases, and 14 bases lay in between. Germline V gene sequence: CDR1 SGHRS, CDR2 YFSETQ. In nucleotides, the CDR3 is TGCGCCAGCAGCCGAGGGCCAGACCTCACCGGGGAGCTGTTTTTT. This encodes CASSRGPDLTGELFF.

The V and J genes are TRBV5-1 and TRBJ2-5, with TRBD2 matching 9 bases. The CDR3 is made up of 16 amino acids. Per germline, CDR1 SGHRS and CDR2 YFSETQ. The V and J ends lost 3 bases and 1 base, in that order; junction bases with no gene match: 7. CDR3 amino acids: CASSSGLAAPQETQYF. The CDR3 nucleotides read TGCGCCAGCAGCTCGGGACTAGCAGCCCCCCAAGAGACCCAGTACTTC.

The rearrangement uses TRBV19 and TRBJ2-1; TRBD2 matches 7 bases. Germline V gene data show CDR1 as LNHDA and CDR2 as SQIVND (reference sequence). This CDR3 region has 15 residues. With 4 bases clipped from V and 7 bases from J, the junction kept 10 bases outside the gene matches. Here the CDR3 reads CASSTGRYSVNEQFF. CDR3 coding DNA: TGTGCCAGTAGTACCGGGAGGTATTCTGTTAATGAGCAGTTCTTC.

The chain's CDR3 is CASSAGTASYEQYF. CDR3 bases: TGTGCCAGCAGTGCGGGGACAGCTTCCTACGAGCAGTACTTC. The chain joins TRBV2 to TRBJ2-7; 7 bases fit TRBD1. Germline V gene lookup returns CDR1 SNHLY and CDR2 FYNNEI. CDR3 length: 14 amino acids. The V gene end was trimmed by 4 bases and the J gene end by 1 base; junction bases not matched to a gene: 4.

The chain links TRBV7-2 to TRBJ1-5; D is possibly TRBD1 (5 bases). The germline V and J ends were trimmed by 5 bases and 3 bases, with 14 bases remaining between them. Germline-derived CDR1 and CDR2 are SGHTA and FQGNSA. The CDR3 runs to 15 residues. The CDR3 reads CASSKQADYNQPQHF. Written as DNA, the CDR3 is TGTGCCAGCAGCAAACAGGCGGACTACAATCAGCCCCAGCATTTT.

V is TRBV4-1 and J is TRBJ1-1; TRBD1 matches 9 bases. Germline V gives CDR1 MGHRA, CDR2 YSYEKL. J lost 4 bases, V lost 4 bases, and 10 bases had no gene match. The CDR3 consists of 16 residues. Here the CDR3 DNA reads TGCGCCAGCAGCCGGATTACAGGGGGCGATCGCACTGAAGCTTTCTTT. The encoded protein is CASSRITGGDRTEAFF.